Each of the 26 T cell receptor beta chains below was sequenced from the same sample in a study of T cell repertoires in cytomegalovirus infection (dated by TCRdb to the late 2010s). Interpreted using the paper, the treatment or condition label stands for: in vitro stimulation with specific CMV peptide epitopes to enrich CMV-specific T cells. Their cognate antigens are unknown. The sequencer was an Illumina HiSeq 1500. TCRdb passed the public sequencing reads through fastp at Q25 and MiXCR, retaining productive beta sequences. Rows with one shared CDR3 protein collapse into an entry with the most common genes and DNA. This sample gives 340,000 or so distinct CDR3 sequences in total; about 25% of them show up just once. Clones ranked in the top ten supply roughly 14% of the sample. The sample here was cultured PBMCs, taken from culture after CMV antigen stimulation. These receptors all stem from a human donor in good health (CMV status not recorded). Some clones in this sample may be carry-over from other donors' samples.

V and J are TRBV7-9 and TRBJ2-7, with no clear D. With 4 bases removed from V and 4 bases from J, the gap between germline ends came to 11 bases. The CDR3 consists of 13 residues. Germline loops: CDR1 SEHNR, CDR2 FQNEAQ (reference sequence). CDR3 coding DNA: TGTGCCAGCAGCTCCCCTCTAATATACGAGCAGTACTTC. It translates to CASSSPLIYEQYF. Looking up the rest from reference TRBV7-9 and TRBJ2-7 gives the full variable domain: DTGVSQNPRHKITKRGQNVTFRCDPISEHNRLYWYRQTLGQGPEFLTYFQNEAQLEKSRLLSDRFSAERPKGSFSTLEIQRTEQGDSAMYLCASSSPLIYEQYFGPGTRLTVT.

This clonotype occurred many times. The chain joins TRBV19 to TRBJ2-3, with TRBD1 as a possible D gene (6 bases). The CDR3 is made up of 11 amino acids. Germline values: CDR1 LNHDA, CDR2 SQIVND (reference sequence). V was shortened by 6 bases and J by 13 bases, with 14 bases between the two germline ends. CDR3 DNA sequence: TGTGCCAGTAGACAGGGAGCAGGGGAGTATTTT. Residues: CASRQGAGEYF.

V and J are TRBV19 and TRBJ2-3; D ambiguous. Trimming removed 6 bases at V and 1 base at J, with 11 bases between. The CDR3 has 14 residues. CDR1 and CDR2 (germline): LNHDA, SQIVND (reference sequence). CDR3 in DNA: TGTGCCAGTAGCGATCTAGGTGGCACAGATACGCAGTATTTT. The encoded protein is CASSDLGGTDTQYF.

The chain uses TRBV28 and TRBJ2-3, with D unclear. CDR1 and CDR2 (germline): MDHEN, SYDVKM. Trimming pared 3 bases from V and 4 bases from J, leaving 8 bases between. This CDR3 has 13 residues. The CDR3 reads CASSFAVPDTQYF. CDR3 nucleotide sequence: TGTGCCAGCAGTTTCGCCGTCCCAGATACGCAGTATTTT.

This clonotype showed up just a few times. This chain uses TRBV5-4 with TRBJ2-7; TRBD1 aligns across 10 bases. The CDR3 is made up of 16 amino acids. V lost 4 bases, J lost 7 bases, and 14 bases stayed unmatched. Looked up from germline, CDR1 is SGHNT and CDR2 is YYREEE (reference sequence). The CDR3 DNA follows: TGTGCCAGCAGCCCTCCTATGACAGGGGGCCTGAGTGAGCAGTACTTC. As protein: CASSPPMTGGLSEQYF.

This clonotype has just a few counts. V and J are TRBV19 and TRBJ1-2; D remains unclear. The CDR3 extends over 14 amino acids. Trimming took off 6 bases at V and 3 bases at J, with 14 bases between the two ends. CDR1 is LNHDA and CDR2 is SQIVND in the germline V gene (reference sequence). The chain's CDR3 is CASRPTTGDYGYTF. CDR3 nucleotide sequence: TGTGCCAGTAGACCGACGACCGGTGACTATGGCTACACCTTC.

The rearrangement uses TRBV11-2 and TRBJ1-3; D is possibly TRBD1 (5 bases). The CDR3 runs 14 residues. Germline V gives CDR1 SGHAT, CDR2 FQNNGV. Trimming took 5 bases from V and 3 from J, leaving 11 bases between them. The CDR3 loop is CASSAGTVGNTIYF. In DNA form, the CDR3 reads TGTGCCAGCAGCGCTGGGACTGTTGGAAACACCATATATTTT.

A few counts support this clonotype. The chain couples TRBV4-1 to TRBJ2-3; no clear D. This CDR3 is 17 amino acids long. In germline, CDR1 is MGHRA, CDR2 YSYEKL. V lost 0 bases and J lost 2, with 15 bases in between. The CDR3 loop reads CASSQDRVKWITDTQYF. CDR3 nucleotide sequence: TGCGCCAGCAGCCAAGATAGGGTAAAGTGGATCACAGATACGCAGTATTTT.

This clonotype was observed a handful of times. J is TRBJ2-1 and V is TRBV7-9, with 16 nucleotides matching TRBD2. The CDR3 length is 20 residues. The V gene's germline CDR1 is SEHNR and CDR2 FQNEAQ (reference sequence). V lost 5 bases to trimming and J lost 0 bases; unmatched junction nucleotides: 10. For the CDR3, the DNA is TGTGCCAGCAGCAAGAGGGGGACTAGCGGGAGGGCGCGCTCCTACAATGAGCAGTTCTTC. Amino acid sequence: CASSKRGTSGRARSYNEQFF.

This chain uses TRBV4-3 with TRBJ1-6, with 7 bases matching TRBD1. CDR3 length: 14 residues. Germline V gene lookup returns CDR1 LGHNA and CDR2 YSLEER. V shed 1 base and J 7 bases; nucleotides not matched to a gene: 1. Written as DNA, the CDR3 is TGCGCCAGCAGCCAAGTGGGACAGAATTCACCCCTCCACTTT. It specifies CASSQVGQNSPLHF.

J is TRBJ2-7 and V is TRBV20-1, with 9 bases lining up with TRBD2. Germline CDR1 DFQATT, CDR2 SNEGSKA (reference sequence). The CDR3 is 13 amino acids. V was clipped by 6 bases and J by 3 bases; unmatched bases: 6. CDR3 loop: CSAWLAGLYEQYF. In DNA form, the CDR3 reads TGCAGTGCCTGGCTAGCGGGGCTCTACGAGCAGTACTTC.

This clonotype has ten or more counts. The J gene is TRBJ2-3, the V gene TRBV6-1; D remains ambiguous. The germline V and J ends were trimmed by 4 bases and 4 bases, with 9 bases remaining between them. This CDR3 is built from 13 residues. CDR1 MNHNS and CDR2 SASEGT come from the germline V gene. The CDR3 bases are TGTGCCAGCAGTGGTCCCGTCGCAGATACGCAGTATTTT. This encodes CASSGPVADTQYF.

The chain is built from TRBV4-2 and TRBJ2-3, with D perhaps TRBD1 (5 bases). CDR1 is LGHNA, CDR2 YNFKEQ, per germline. Trimming left V 0 bases short and J 4 bases short, with 17 bases between. This CDR3 is built from 17 residues. The DNA for the CDR3 is TGTGCCAGCAGCCAAGATGTCAGGGAAATGGGCCCAGATACGCAGTATTTT. Translation gives CASSQDVREMGPDTQYF.

V usage is TRBV5-4 and J usage is TRBJ1-1; D remains ambiguous. V shed 2 bases and J shed 8 bases, with 10 bases lying between them. This CDR3 comprises 12 residues. CDR1 is SGHNT and CDR2 is YYREEE in the germline V gene (reference sequence). CDR3 amino acids: CASSLSAREAFF. In DNA form, the CDR3 reads TGTGCCAGCAGCTTATCAGCGAGAGAAGCTTTCTTT.

The J gene is TRBJ2-7, the V gene TRBV7-8, with 9 bases identical to TRBD2. The CDR3 is made up of 15 amino acids. The germline V gene encodes CDR1 SGHVS and CDR2 FQNEAQ. Trimming cost V 4 bases and J 0 bases; bases outside gene matches: 4. In nucleotides, the CDR3 is TGTGCCAGCAGCTCTTCAGCGGGAGGCTCCTACGAGCAGTACGTC. Residues: CASSSSAGGSYEQYV.

This rearrangement joins TRBV18 to TRBJ2-7; D might be TRBD2 (6 bases). This CDR3 is 14 amino acids long. In germline, CDR1 is KGHSH, CDR2 LQKENI. Trimming shortened V by 3 bases and J by 0 bases, and 9 bases separated the two germline ends. CDR3 sequence reads: CASSPMEGSYEQYV. The DNA for the CDR3 is TGTGCCAGCTCACCGATGGAGGGCTCCTACGAGCAGTACGTC.

The table lists this clonotype with many counts. The rearrangement uses TRBV11-2 and TRBJ2-1; possible D gene TRBD2, 6 bases. Germline CDR1 reads SGHAT; CDR2 reads FQNNGV. The CDR3 length is 17 residues. Deletions cut 0 bases from V and 5 bases from J, with 17 bases between. The CDR3 sequence is CASSLERPGVFNNEQFF. In DNA, the CDR3 is TGTGCCAGCAGCTTAGAGCGTCCGGGAGTGTTTAACAATGAGCAGTTCTTC.

This chain links TRBV6-2 or TRBV6-3 with TRBJ2-1; 7 nucleotides match TRBD2. Germline CDR1 is MNHEY and CDR2 is SVGEGT. CDR3 length: 20 amino acids. The trim removed 2 bases at V and 5 bases at J, leaving 21 bases unmatched. The CDR3 is CASSYPAQAVHRLANNEQFF. In DNA, the CDR3 is TGTGCCAGCAGTTACCCCGCCCAGGCCGTTCATAGACTAGCTAACAATGAGCAGTTCTTC.

This clonotype was detected only a few times. J is TRBJ2-1 and V is TRBV6-8; 8 positions match TRBD2. Trimming cost V 1 base and J 7 bases; bases outside gene matches: 9. The length of the CDR3 is 16 residues. The V gene's germline CDR1 is MNHGY and CDR2 SAAAGT. The CDR3 spells CASSYFRREGKNEQFF. The CDR3, as DNA: TGTGCCAGCAGTTACTTCCGACGGGAGGGCAAAAATGAGCAGTTCTTC.

This clonotype was found many times. The chain links TRBV28 to TRBJ2-5; D is possibly TRBD2 (7 bases). CDR3 length: 14 residues. Trimming removed 10 bases at V and 1 base at J, with 16 bases between. Per the germline V gene, CDR1 is MDHEN and CDR2 is SYDVKM. Here the CDR3 DNA reads TGTGCCACCCGGGGAGGGGGGTCCCAAGAGACCCAGTACTTC. It is translated as CATRGGGSQETQYF.

The V gene is TRBV19, the J gene TRBJ2-1; no definite D call. The germline V gene encodes CDR1 LNHDA and CDR2 SQIVND (reference sequence). V was trimmed by 1 base and J by 10 bases, leaving 8 bases between them. The CDR3 extends over 12 amino acids. The CDR3 is CASSIAFGEQFF. The CDR3 coding sequence is TGTGCCAGTAGTATAGCGTTTGGGGAGCAGTTCTTC.

This clonotype occurred many times. The genes are TRBV7-2 and TRBJ2-6; 14 bases match TRBD2. Germline V gene data show CDR1 as SGHTA and CDR2 as FQGNSA. J was trimmed by 4 bases and V by 5 bases; bases with no gene match: 10. The CDR3 runs 19 residues. The CDR3 spells CASSLQGLAGAAGANVLTF. Written as DNA, the CDR3 is TGTGCCAGCAGCCTCCAGGGACTAGCGGGAGCCGCGGGGGCCAACGTCCTGACTTTC.

This clonotype showed up just a few times. The rearrangement joins TRBV25-1 to TRBJ2-3, with 7 positions matching TRBD1. Unmatched junction bases numbered 9, after V lost 4 bases and J lost 5 bases. Germline V gene lookup returns CDR1 MGHDK and CDR2 SYGVNS. The CDR3 is 15 residues long. DNA for the CDR3: TGTGCCAGCAGTGGGAAACCAACAGGGGAAGATACGCAGTATTTT. Translating gives CASSGKPTGEDTQYF.

There are many counts of this clonotype. V and J are TRBV7-2 and TRBJ2-6, with D hard to call. The CDR3 consists of 16 residues. V gave up 0 bases and J gave up 8 bases, with 14 bases separating them. CDR1 is SGHTA and CDR2 is FQGNSA in the germline V gene. The CDR3 DNA reads as TGTGCCAGCAGCTTAGCCTTGGGTGTGGGTTCCAACGTCCTGACTTTC. Amino acids: CASSLALGVGSNVLTF.

The rearrangement joins TRBV12-3 or TRBV12-4 to TRBJ2-7; a possible D gene is TRBD2 (7 bases). V was shortened by 5 bases and J by 2 bases, with 19 bases between the two germline ends. The CDR3 spans 16 residues. The CDR3 DNA reads TGTGCCAGCAGTCCCGGTGGGGGAGGGGGACCCTACGAGCAGTACTTC. Amino acids: CASSPGGGGGPYEQYF.

The chain employs TRBV27 and TRBJ2-7; TRBD1 agrees at 9 bases. This CDR3 has 14 amino acids. Germline assignment: CDR1 MNHEY and CDR2 SMNVEV (reference sequence). V lost 4 bases to trimming and J lost 5 bases; unmatched junction nucleotides: 6. CDR3 protein: CASSSYRGLDEQYF. In DNA, the CDR3 is TGTGCCAGCAGTTCCTACAGGGGGCTAGACGAGCAGTACTTC.